This TCR beta chain was obtained from a study of blood T cell repertoires in COVID-19. Original handling: How many nucleated cells were present was estimated from reference gene primer amplification. The data were produced by immunoSEQ multiplex PCR, yet TCRdb's version contains in-frame clones alone and is incomplete. V, J and clone size are taken as reported in that table, and D and trimming were inferred from the DNA itself. The sample carries 250,000 to 300,000 clones, about nine tenths recorded once. Germline V gene lookup returns CDR1 SNHLY and CDR2 FYNNEI. CDR3 length equals 10 residues. As concerns this clone: The junction departs from the called germline gene at one end, perhaps through a read error.

The chain recombines TRBV2 with TRBJ1-2; no clear D. The sequenced sample was peripheral blood. The clonotype comes from a woman between 35 and 50 years old who had recovered from COVID-19. The CDR3 DNA is TGTGCCAGCAGTGACGAGGGTAAGGCCTTC. Protein: CASSDEGKAF.